The clone carrying this T cell receptor (beta chain) was found many times. The germline V and J ends were trimmed by 8 bases and 0 bases, with 10 bases remaining between them. This CDR3 comprises 13 residues. Germline lookup yields CDR1 MNHEY and CDR2 SMNVEV (reference sequence). The sample is drawn from a study of T-cell reconstitution after alpha-beta-depleted transplantation in children. Researchers prepared the TCRbeta library using unique molecular identifiers, the study reports. Each CDR3 protein is one row after TCRdb ran MiXCR on the PCR reads. The data contain approximately 590,000 distinct CDR3 sequences, 10% to 13% of them seen just once; the ten biggest clones take up roughly 4%.

The sequence was collected from a human donor who donated a stem cell graft to a child with acute myeloid leukemia. The gene calls are TRBV27 and TRBJ1-1; D not certain. The sequencing used PBMCs from the stem cell graft donor, collected from the stem cell graft. DNA for the CDR3: TGTGCCAGCTCCCGAAACTTGAACACTGAAGCTTTCTTT. Residues: CASSRNLNTEAFF.